Given below is one T cell receptor (beta chain) in context. The sample holds many counts of this clonotype. The antigen it recognizes is unknown. Base qualities are missing; no much larger clone stands one base away. Measured from the cysteine to the phenylalanine, the CDR3 is 16 residues long. The entry retains the CDR3 DNA only, 48 bases that are in frame from base 1. Looking up the germline V gene yields CDR1 LGHNA and CDR2 YNFKEQ. V was cut back by 3 bases and J by 6 bases, leaving a gap of 19 bases between them. The intended sense of this specimen's time point label: healthy volunteer bleed at 2 weeks. Total RNA was isolated from unfractionated whole blood collected in Tempus Blood RNA tubes. A handful of healthy volunteers acted as controls for TCR sequencing and had blood drawn at day 0, 2 weeks and 6 weeks. The entry originates in a study of human T cells and chemical hapten exposure (dated by TCRdb to about 2021). With regard to the full study: The libraries were sequenced as a pool, and the TCR yield per sample differed mostly because of small variations in library volumes within the pool. The study tracked peripheral blood TCR repertoire changes in vivo during primary and secondary sensitization to the hapten diphenylcyclopropenone (DPC) in alopecia patients. For every blood RNA sample, sequencing covered both the TCR alpha and TCR beta chains.

Library preparation employed RACE. Sequencing was carried out with a NextSeq 500. During library preparation, unique molecular identifiers were attached to individual cDNA molecules so that TCRs could be counted in a quantitative, reproducible way. Per the source publication's procedure: A median of roughly 100,000 TCRs per sample was observed, with a range of roughly 20,000 to 700,000. The Decombinator software suite was used to annotate the V, J and CDR3 of the TCR reads. For the PS versus PT1 abundance plots, all samples were subsampled to the same number of TCRs (28,000). TCRs were defined as expanded if absent before sensitization and observed at least eight times at the 2-week time point. In-frame beta chains were kept once TCRdb had trimmed the public reads at Q25 with fastp and called clones with MiXCR. Rows matching on CDR3 protein sequence are summarized as one entry with the most common DNA and genes. In this record, the V and J calls reflect TCRdb's handling and not the investigators' own analysis. The sample table holds approximately 45,000 distinct CDR3 sequences, of which approximately 4.5% were seen once. Around 1.6% of the sample is taken by the ten largest.

The paper as a whole reports these results and caveats: No change with DPC sensitization was found in the number of TCRs above 1 in 1000 frequency, and no evidence of global repertoire structure alterations was found. Repeated subsampling changed both the strength of the expansion versus patch-test correlation and the threshold at which the correlation became significant.

The source material was whole blood. The rearranged chain carries TRBV4-2 and TRBJ2-3; the D region possibly corresponds to TRBD1 (6 bases align). The TCR comes from a female donor in good health. Some clones in this sample may be carry-over from other donors' samples. For the CDR3, the sequence is CASSQGAGVTADTQYF. The nucleotides read TGTGCCAGCAGCCAGGGGGCAGGAGTTACCGCGGATACGCAGTATTTT.